One and the same sample provided the 2 T cell receptor beta chains below, sequenced in a study of control samples from healthy donors and cancer patients. The assay was immunoSEQ multiplex PCR, and TCRdb's table has in-frame clones only and misses some. The sample records tens of thousands of clones, 94% being singletons. The specimen was blood. These receptors all come from a man between 25 and 39 years old in good health.

The V call is TRBV19, the J call TRBJ1-4; no clear D gene. Between the trimmed V and J ends, which lost 3 bases and 8 bases, there was a span of 10 bases. The length of the CDR3 is 13 residues. CDR1 is LNHDA and CDR2 is SQIVND in the germline V gene (reference sequence). CDR3 amino acids: CASSIALGEKLFF. DNA of the CDR3: TGTGCCAGTAGTATCGCCCTGGGGGAAAAACTGTTTTTT. The whole variable domain, filled in from reference TRBV19 and TRBJ1-4, reads DGGITQSPKYLFRKEGQNVTLSCEQNLNHDAMYWYRQDPGQGLRLIYYSQIVNDFQKGDIAEGYSVSREKKESFPLTVTSAQKNPTAFYLCASSIALGEKLFFGSGTQLSVL.

The rearrangement joins TRBV24-1 to TRBJ2-7, with TRBD2 matching 10 bases. Germline CDR1 KGHDR, CDR2 SFDVKD. J was trimmed by 3 bases and V by 9 bases; bases with no gene match: 7. The CDR3 is made up of 14 amino acids. The CDR3 is CATRASGRIYEQYF. DNA of the CDR3: TGTGCCACCCGGGCTAGCGGGAGAATCTACGAGCAGTACTTC.